This T cell receptor beta chain was profiled in a study of blood T cell repertoires in COVID-19. Overall study context: Both acute and convalescent COVID-19 samples were obtained from the United States, Italy and Spain.

The CDR3 has 16 amino acids. Germline V lookup: CDR1 SEHNR, CDR2 FQNEAQ (reference sequence). The V and J ends lost 3 bases and 0 bases respectively, with 12 bases between them. The assay was immunoSEQ multiplex PCR, and TCRdb's table has in-frame clones only and misses some. Altogether 90,000 to 140,000 clones are present, around 81% being singletons, with the ten largest covering more than 30%. The rearrangement uses TRBV7-9 and TRBJ1-5, with D possibly being TRBD1 (6 bases). The sequence was obtained from a man aged 80 or over with acute or convalescent COVID-19. Sequencing used peripheral blood. DNA for the CDR3: TGTGCCAGCAGCTTCGGGGGGGGCTATAGCAATCAGCCCCAGCATTTT. Encoded protein: CASSFGGGYSNQPQHF.